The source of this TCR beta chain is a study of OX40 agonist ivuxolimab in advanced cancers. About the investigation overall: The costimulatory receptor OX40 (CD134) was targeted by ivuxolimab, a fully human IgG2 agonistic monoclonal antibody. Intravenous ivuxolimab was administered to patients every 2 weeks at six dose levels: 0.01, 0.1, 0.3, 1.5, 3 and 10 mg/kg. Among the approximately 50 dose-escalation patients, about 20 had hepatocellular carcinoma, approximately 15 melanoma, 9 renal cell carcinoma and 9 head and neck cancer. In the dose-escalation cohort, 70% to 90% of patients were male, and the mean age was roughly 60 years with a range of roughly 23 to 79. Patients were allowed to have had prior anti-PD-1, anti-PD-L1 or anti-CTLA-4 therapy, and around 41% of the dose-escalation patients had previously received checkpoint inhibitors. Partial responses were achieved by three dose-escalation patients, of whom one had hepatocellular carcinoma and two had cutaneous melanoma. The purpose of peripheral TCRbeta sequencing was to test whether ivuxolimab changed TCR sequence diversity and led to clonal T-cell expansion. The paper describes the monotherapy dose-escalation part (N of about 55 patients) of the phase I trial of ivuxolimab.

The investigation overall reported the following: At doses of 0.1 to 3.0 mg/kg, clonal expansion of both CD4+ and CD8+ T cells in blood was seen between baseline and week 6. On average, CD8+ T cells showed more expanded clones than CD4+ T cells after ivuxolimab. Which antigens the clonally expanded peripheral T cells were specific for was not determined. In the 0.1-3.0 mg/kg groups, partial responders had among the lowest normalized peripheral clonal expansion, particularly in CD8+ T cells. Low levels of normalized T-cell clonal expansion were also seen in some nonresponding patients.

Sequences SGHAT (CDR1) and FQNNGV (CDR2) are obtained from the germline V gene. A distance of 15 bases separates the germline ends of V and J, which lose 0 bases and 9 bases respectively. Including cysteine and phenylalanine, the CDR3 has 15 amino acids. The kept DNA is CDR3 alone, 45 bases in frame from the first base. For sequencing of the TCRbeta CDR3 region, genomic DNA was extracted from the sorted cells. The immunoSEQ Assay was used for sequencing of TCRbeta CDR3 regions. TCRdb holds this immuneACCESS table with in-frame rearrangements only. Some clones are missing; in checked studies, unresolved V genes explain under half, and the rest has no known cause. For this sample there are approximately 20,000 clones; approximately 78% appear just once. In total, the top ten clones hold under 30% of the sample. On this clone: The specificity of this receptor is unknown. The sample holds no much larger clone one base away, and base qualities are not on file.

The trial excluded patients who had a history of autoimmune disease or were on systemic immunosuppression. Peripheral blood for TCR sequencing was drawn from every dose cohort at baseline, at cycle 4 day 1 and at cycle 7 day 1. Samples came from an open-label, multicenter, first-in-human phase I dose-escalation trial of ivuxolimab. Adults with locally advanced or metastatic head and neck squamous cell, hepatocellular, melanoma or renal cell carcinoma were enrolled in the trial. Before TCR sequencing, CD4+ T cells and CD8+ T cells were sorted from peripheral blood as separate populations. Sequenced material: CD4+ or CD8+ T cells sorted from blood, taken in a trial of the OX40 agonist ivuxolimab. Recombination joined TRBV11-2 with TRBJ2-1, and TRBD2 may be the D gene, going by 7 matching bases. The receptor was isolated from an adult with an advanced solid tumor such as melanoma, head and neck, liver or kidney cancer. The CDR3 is CASSLDLARGGEQFF. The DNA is TGTGCCAGCAGCTTAGATCTGGCTAGGGGGGGTGAGCAGTTCTTC.